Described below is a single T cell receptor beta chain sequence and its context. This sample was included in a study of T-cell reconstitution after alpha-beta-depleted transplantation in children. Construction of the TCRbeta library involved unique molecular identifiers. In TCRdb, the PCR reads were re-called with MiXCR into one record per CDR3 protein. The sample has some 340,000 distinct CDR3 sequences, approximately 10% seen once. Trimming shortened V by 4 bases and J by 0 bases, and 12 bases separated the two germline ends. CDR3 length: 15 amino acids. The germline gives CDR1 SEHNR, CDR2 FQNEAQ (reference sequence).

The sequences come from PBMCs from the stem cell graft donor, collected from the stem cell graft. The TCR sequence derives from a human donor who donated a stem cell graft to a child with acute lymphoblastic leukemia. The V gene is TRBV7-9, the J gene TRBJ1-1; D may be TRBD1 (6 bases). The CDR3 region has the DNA TGTGCCAGCAGCTCGCTCGACAGGATGAACACTGAAGCTTTCTTT. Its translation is CASSSLDRMNTEAFF. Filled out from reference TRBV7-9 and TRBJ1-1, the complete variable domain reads DTGVSQNPRHKITKRGQNVTFRCDPISEHNRLYWYRQTLGQGPEFLTYFQNEAQLEKSRLLSDRFSAERPKGSFSTLEIQRTEQGDSAMYLCASSSLDRMNTEAFFGQGTRLTVV.